Shown below are 23 T cell receptor beta chains from a single sample sequenced in a study of cytomegalovirus exposure and HLA in healthy donors. PCR involved 60 Vbeta and 13 Jbeta primers. Only in-frame clones appear in the TCRdb table, and some are missing; sequencing was by immunoSEQ multiplex PCR. The repertoire holds over 150,000 clones, 80% to 90% seen once, with under 5% in the top ten. The sequencing input was PBMCs. The receptors shown here come from a girl between 5 and 17 years old in good health and CMV-seropositive.

The V gene is TRBV27, the J gene TRBJ1-1; 9 bases map to TRBD1. After removal of 5 bases from V and 2 bases from J, the junction contained 3 bases not matched to a gene. The CDR3 consists of 14 residues. Germline CDR1 is MNHEY and CDR2 is SMNVEV (reference sequence). The CDR3 coding sequence is TGTGCCAGCAGTGGGGGACAGGGTAACACTGAAGCTTTCTTT. Residues: CASSGGQGNTEAFF.

The V gene is TRBV13, the J gene TRBJ2-6, with 7 bases fitting TRBD1. Germline CDR1 is PRHDT and CDR2 is FYEKMQ (reference sequence). Trimming took 5 bases from V and 0 from J; bases not matched to a gene: 4. The CDR3 totals 16 residues. In nucleotides, the CDR3 is TGTGCCAGCAGCAGGACAGGCGACTCTGGGGCCAACGTCCTGACTTTC. Its protein is CASSRTGDSGANVLTF.

The rearrangement links TRBV12-5 to TRBJ2-3, with a weak D call TRBD2 (6 bases). There are 14 residues in the CDR3. Trimming removed 6 bases at V and 2 bases at J, with 12 bases between. Germline V gives CDR1 LGHNT, CDR2 FRNRAP. The CDR3 here is CASGRDSFTDTQYF. CDR3 coding DNA: TGTGCTAGTGGAAGGGACTCTTTCACAGATACGCAGTATTTT.

The chain links TRBV9 to TRBJ2-1, with D maybe TRBD2 (6 bases). CDR1 is SGDLS and CDR2 is YYNGEE in the germline V gene. This CDR3 contains 16 residues. Trimming cost V 0 bases and J 3 bases, with 13 bases left between them. The CDR3, as DNA: TGTGCCAGCAGCGTAGGCGGCGGGGTACTCTACAATGAGCAGTTCTTC. Protein sequence: CASSVGGGVLYNEQFF.

This chain joins TRBV7-6 and TRBJ1-1, with TRBD1 matching 8 bases. CDR3 length equals 14 residues. CDR1 SGHVS and CDR2 FNYEAQ come from the germline V gene. The J segment lost 5 bases and the V segment lost 5 bases, leaving 7 bases of the junction unmatched. In DNA, the CDR3 is TGTGCCAGCAGCCCAGACAGGGGACAAACTGAAGCTTTCTTT. It encodes CASSPDRGQTEAFF.

The chain joins TRBV7-9 to TRBJ1-4; 7 bases line up with TRBD1. This CDR3 is 15 amino acids long. From germline, CDR1 is SEHNR and CDR2 FQNEAQ (reference sequence). V trimming: 5 bases; J trimming: 4 bases; junction bases outside the gene matches: 7. CDR3 coding DNA: TGTGCCAGCAGCCCCTGGACAGGAGTTAATGAAAAACTGTTTTTT. It is translated as CASSPWTGVNEKLFF.

V is TRBV25-1 and J is TRBJ2-7; the match to TRBD1 covers 8 bases. Germline lookup yields CDR1 MGHDK and CDR2 SYGVNS. J was trimmed by 5 bases and V by 8 bases; bases with no gene match: 20. This CDR3 region has 17 residues. The CDR3, as DNA: TGTGCCAGCGAAAAATCCGGGACAGGATCCCCCCTGGACGAGCAGTACTTC. Its protein product is CASEKSGTGSPLDEQYF.

V gene TRBV6-1 combines with J gene TRBJ1-1; D might be TRBD1 (6 bases). The CDR3 extends over 15 amino acids. V dropped 3 bases and J dropped 2 bases, with 13 bases sitting between them. Germline CDR1 and CDR2: MNHNS and SASEGT. The CDR3 spells CASSDVGTPNTEAFF. CDR3 sequence (DNA): TGTGCCAGCAGTGATGTTGGGACACCAAACACTGAAGCTTTCTTT.

The V gene is TRBV19, the J gene TRBJ1-4, with D possibly TRBD1 on 5 matching bases. Germline V gene lookup returns CDR1 LNHDA and CDR2 SQIVND (reference sequence). The V end lost 6 bases, the J end lost 4 bases, and 18 bases lay between the germline ends. This CDR3 spans 16 amino acids. The CDR3 is CASSSGLRNLNEKLFF. CDR3 in DNA: TGTGCCAGTAGCTCGGGACTCCGGAACCTTAATGAAAAACTGTTTTTT.

This rearrangement joins TRBV5-1 to TRBJ2-4; D gene unclear. Germline CDR1 reads SGHRS; CDR2 reads YFSETQ. V lost 5 bases and J lost 15, with 18 bases in between. There are 12 residues in the CDR3. CDR3 amino acids: CASRAASTVWYF. CDR3 DNA: TGCGCCAGCAGGGCAGCGAGTACGGTTTGGTACTTC.

This clone was recorded a few times. The chain links TRBV30 to TRBJ2-7; 8 nucleotides align to TRBD1. CDR3 length: 14 amino acids. Germline V CDR1 and CDR2: GTSNPN, SVGIG (reference sequence). Germline trimming cut 2 bases from V and 5 bases from J; bases unmatched to any gene: 8. The CDR3, as DNA: TGTGCCTGGAGTATACCGCCGGGACAGGACGAGCAGTACTTC. Protein product: CAWSIPPGQDEQYF.

This clone was counted once. The V gene is TRBV4-1, the J gene TRBJ1-5; tentative D call: TRBD1 (5 bases). This CDR3 spans 16 amino acids. Trimming stripped 3 bases from V and 3 bases from J, with 15 bases between. Germline CDR1 is MGHRA and CDR2 is YSYEKL. The CDR3 DNA sequence: TGCGCCAGCAGCCATTCCCTTCAAGGGGACAATCAGCCCCAGCATTTT. Amino acids: CASSHSLQGDNQPQHF.

The rearrangement uses TRBV11-1 and TRBJ1-1; TRBD1 is a possible D gene (6 bases). V was trimmed by 5 bases and J by 2 bases, leaving 18 bases between them. CDR3 length equals 16 residues. The V gene's germline CDR1 is SGHAT and CDR2 FQDESV (reference sequence). The CDR3 DNA follows: TGTGCCAGCAGCCTATTACGGACAGCGTTAAACACTGAAGCTTTCTTT. It specifies CASSLLRTALNTEAFF.

The rearrangement joins TRBV2 to TRBJ1-2; 7 nucleotides match TRBD1. V was clipped by 3 bases and J by 5 bases; unmatched bases: 9. Per germline, CDR1 SNHLY and CDR2 FYNNEI. CDR3 size: 15 residues. In nucleotides, the CDR3 is TGTGCCAGCAGTGATAGGACAGGAGTAAATTATGGCTACACCTTC. Translation: CASSDRTGVNYGYTF. The full variable domain, rest sourced from reference TRBV2 and TRBJ1-2, is EPEVTQTPSHQVTQMGQEVILRCVPISNHLYFYWYRQILGQKVEFLVSFYNNEISEKSEIFDDQFSVERPDGSNFTLKIRSTKLEDSAMYFCASSDRTGVNYGYTFGSGTRLTVV.

The chain carries TRBV9 and TRBJ2-3; 11 bases fit TRBD2. After removal of 2 bases from V and 6 bases from J, the junction contained 5 bases not matched to a gene. This CDR3 comprises 15 residues. CDR1 is SGDLS and CDR2 is YYNGEE in the germline V gene. This CDR3 is CASSVRSSGGDTQYF. The CDR3 coding sequence is TGTGCCAGCAGCGTCCGATCTAGCGGGGGGGATACGCAGTATTTT.

The CDR3 loop reads CASSQDPSGDYEQYF. CDR3 in DNA: TGCGCCAGCAGCCAAGACCCTAGCGGGGACTACGAGCAGTACTTC. V gene TRBV4-1 combines with J gene TRBJ2-7; 9 bases align to TRBD2. Germline V gene sequence: CDR1 MGHRA, CDR2 YSYEKL. V lost 0 bases and J lost 3; bases outside the gene matches: 3. The CDR3 spans 15 residues.

CDR3 DNA: TGCGCCAGCAGCTTGGGGGACAGGGGAGGGACAGATACGCAGTATTTT. Protein sequence: CASSLGDRGGTDTQYF. V gene TRBV5-1 combines with J gene TRBJ2-3; 10 bases are shared with TRBD1. The CDR3 is made up of 16 amino acids. J gave up 3 bases and V 0 bases, and 4 bases lay outside the gene matches. Germline loops: CDR1 SGHRS, CDR2 YFSETQ.

The J gene is TRBJ1-1, the V gene TRBV9; 8 bases map to TRBD1. This CDR3 is 16 amino acids long. The germline gives CDR1 SGDLS, CDR2 YYNGEE. After removal of 3 bases from V and 3 bases from J, the junction contained 10 bases not matched to a gene. CDR3 in amino acids: CASSGTRGLGDTEAFF. The CDR3 DNA follows: TGTGCCAGCAGCGGTACCAGGGGGCTTGGGGACACTGAAGCTTTCTTT.

This clone came up once. One end of the junction varies from germline; a read error may be responsible. The chain has TRBV5-6 and TRBJ2-1, with 13 bases fitting TRBD2. Germline V lookup: CDR1 SGHDT, CDR2 YYEEEE. The length of the CDR3 is 17 residues. The CDR3, as DNA: TGTGCCAGCACCTTGAGGGGACTAGCGGGGTTGAGGGATGAGCAGTTCTTC. Amino acids: CASTLRGLAGLRDEQFF.

The gene calls are TRBV6-5 and TRBJ1-5, with a tentative D call TRBD1 (5 bases). With 9 bases removed from V and 2 bases from J, the gap between germline ends came to 11 bases. The CDR3 loop spans 13 amino acids. Looked up from germline, CDR1 is MNHEY and CDR2 is SVGAGI. CDR3 residues: CASRAGGNQPQHF. The CDR3 region has the DNA TGTGCCAGTCGGGCGGGGGGCAATCAGCCCCAGCATTTT.

The V gene is TRBV27, the J gene TRBJ2-1; 8 nucleotides match TRBD2. Germline CDR1 MNHEY, CDR2 SMNVEV (reference sequence). The CDR3 runs to 15 residues. Trimming cost V 7 bases and J 4 bases; bases outside gene matches: 9. CDR3 in DNA: TGTGCCAGCACCAGAGCCAGCGGGGGTTACAATGAGCAGTTCTTC. Translated, it gives CASTRASGGYNEQFF.

This rearrangement joins TRBV5-1 to TRBJ2-1; no firm D call. V shed 0 bases and J shed 6 bases, with 7 bases lying between them. Germline CDR1 and CDR2: SGHRS and YFSETQ. This CDR3 is built from 13 residues. CDR3 nucleotides: TGCGCCAGCAGCTTGGACAGAGTCAATGAGCAGTTCTTC. It is translated as CASSLDRVNEQFF.

The CDR3 nucleotides are TGCGCCAGCAGCGCAAACACAGGGGACACTGAAGCTTTCTTT. Translating it yields CASSANTGDTEAFF. The chain links TRBV5-1 to TRBJ1-1; TRBD1 matches at 7 bases. J gave up 3 bases and V 4 bases, and 6 bases lay outside the gene matches. Germline CDR1 and CDR2: SGHRS and YFSETQ. The CDR3 totals 14 residues.